The rows below give T cell receptor beta chains drawn from one sample of a study of blood T cell repertoires in COVID-19. The table came from immunoSEQ multiplex PCR; TCRdb's copy has only in-frame clones and leaves some out. The sample has 170,000 or so clones, almost 80% seen once; the top ten hold roughly a sixth. The sample taken for sequencing was PBMCs or T cells enriched from blood (not recorded which). These receptor sequences come from a woman between 50 and 59 years old who had recovered from COVID-19. The CDR3 runs from the conserved cysteine through the conserved F or W. D genes are given only for firm matches. The size entry is marked missing in some rows and otherwise reads once, few, many or a size class.

d_call j_call v_call clone_size cdr3_length cdr3_nt cdr3_aa
. TRBJ2-3 TRBV28 . 16 TGTGCCAGCAGTTTCCCCCGCCAGCGGAGCACAGATACGCAGTATTTT CASSFPRQRSTDTQYF
TRBD1 TRBJ1-4 TRBV18 . 17 TGTGCCAGCTCACCTACTAATACAGGGGTGGCGGGTGAAAAACTGTTTTTT CASSPTNTGVAGEKLFF
. TRBJ1-5 TRBV28 once 11 TGTGCCAGCAGCCCAAATCAGCCCCAGCATTTT CASSPNQPQHF
. TRBJ1-1 TRBV14 . 12 TGTGCCAGCAGCCGACAACCAACGGAAGCTTTCTTT CASSRQPTEAFF
TRBD2 TRBJ2-3 TRBV18 . 15 TGTGCCAGCTCGCCCGGGACTAGCGGGAGAGATACGCAGTATTTT CASSPGTSGRDTQYF
. TRBJ1-5 TRBV7-2 . 15 TGTGCCAGCAGCTTAGGGCCCCTCTTGGCTCAGCCCCAGCATTTT CASSLGPLLAQPQHF
TRBD2 TRBJ2-7 TRBV6-1 few 16 TGTGCCAGCAGTGAAGAAGGCGGGAGCCCGACCTACGAGCAGTACTTC CASSEEGGSPTYEQYF
. TRBJ2-5 TRBV27 . 14 TGTGCCAGCAGTTTATTCGCGGGGCAAGAGACCCAGTACTTC CASSLFAGQETQYF
. TRBJ2-6 TRBV7-9 . 15 TGTGCCAGCAGCTTAGTGGACATCGTGGCCAACGTCCTGACTTTC CASSLVDIVANVLTF
. TRBJ2-1 TRBV5-8 . 15 TGTGCCAGCAGCCGAGGCCCCTCCCCCTACAATGAGCAGTTCTTC CASSRGPSPYNEQFF
TRBD2 TRBJ2-3 TRBV9 . 17 TGTGCCAGCAGCGTTGGGACTAGCGGGAGGGGGAGAGATACGCAGTATTTT CASSVGTSGRGRDTQYF
TRBD2 TRBJ2-1 TRBV5-3 . 16 TGTGCCAGAAGCTCCCGTCGGACTAGCGGGCACAATGAGCAGTTCTTC CARSSRRTSGHNEQFF
. TRBJ2-3 TRBV11-3 . 15 TGTGCCAGCAGCCCGGGTGGAGCAGGAGGAGATACGCAGTATTTT CASSPGGAGGDTQYF
. TRBJ2-7 TRBV12-3/TRBV12-4 . 12 TGTGCCAGCAGCACATCAGGTTACGAGCAGTACTTC CASSTSGYEQYF
. TRBJ1-1 TRBV2 . 11 TGTGCCAGCAGTGAAGTAGTTGAAGCTTTCTTT CASSEVVEAFF
. TRBJ1-6 TRBV5-5 . 20 TGTGCCAGCAGTCTCCTTACAGGCGCCCCCGGGAGCTCCTATAATTCACCCCTCCACTTT CASSLLTGAPGSSYNSPLHF
TRBD2 TRBJ2-3 TRBV9 . 16 TGTGCCAGCAGCGTAGAATCAGCGGGGCGGTGGGATACGCAGTATTTT CASSVESAGRWDTQYF
TRBD2 TRBJ2-1 TRBV24-1 . 17 TGTGCCACCAGTGACCAACCTCCGACTAGCCCAAGCGGGGAGCAGTTCTTC CATSDQPPTSPSGEQFF
. TRBJ1-5 TRBV28 . 14 TGTGCCAGCAGTTTTGGGGGGTATGGCCAGCCCCAGCATTTT CASSFGGYGQPQHF
. TRBJ1-1 TRBV12-5 . 15 TGTGCTAGTGGTTTGGCCGGGACACCGAACACTGAAGCTTTCTTT CASGLAGTPNTEAFF
. TRBJ1-5 TRBV6-5 . 14 TGTGCCAGCAGCCGGACAGCCAGCAATCAGCCCCAGCATTTT CASSRTASNQPQHF
. TRBJ2-5 TRBV7-3 . 15 TGTGCCAGCAGCTTAAGCGGCAGGGTAGGAGAGACCCAGTACTTC CASSLSGRVGETQYF
. TRBJ1-1 TRBV28 . 22 TGTGCCAGCAGTTTGGAAGGATTAGGACGATGGGAGGGTTTTCTTATGAACACTGAAGCTTTCTTT CASSLEGLGRWEGFLMNTEAFF
. TRBJ1-2 TRBV19 . 12 TGTGCCAGTAGTCCATCGGGGTATGGCTACACCTTC CASSPSGYGYTF
. TRBJ2-5 TRBV6-5 . 12 TGTGCCAGCAGTTCCGGACTAGAGACCCAGTACTTC CASSSGLETQYF
. TRBJ1-5 TRBV7-2 . 15 TGTGCCAGCCACGCGGGGGGGGTTAGCAATCAGCCCCAGCATTTT CASHAGGVSNQPQHF
TRBD1 TRBJ2-2 TRBV6-2/TRBV6-3 . 17 TGTGCCAGCAGTTCCCGTACAGGGGGAATGAACACCGGGGAGCTGTTTTTT CASSSRTGGMNTGELFF
. TRBJ2-1 TRBV5-1 few 15 TGCGCCAGCAGCTTCCTCCCTAGTCAGAACAATGAGCAGTTCTTC CASSFLPSQNNEQFF
. TRBJ2-1 TRBV2 . 14 TGTGCCAGAGGTTTTCCCCGAGGGTACAATGAGCAGTTCTTC CARGFPRGYNEQFF
TRBD1 TRBJ2-1 TRBV5-8 . 15 TGTGCCAGCAGCCGGGGACAGACTACCTACAATGAGCAGTTCTTC CASSRGQTTYNEQFF
. TRBJ1-2 TRBV12-3/TRBV12-4 . 11 TGTGCCAGCAGTTTGGCGGGGGGCTACACCTTC CASSLAGGYTF
. TRBJ1-2 TRBV4-1 . 11 TGCGCCAGCAATCGTCACTATGGCTACACCTTC CASNRHYGYTF
. TRBJ2-1 TRBV29-1 . 14 TGCAGCGTCCCGGGGCGCGGGGCCTACAATGAGCAGTTCTTC CSVPGRGAYNEQFF
. TRBJ2-5 TRBV29-1 . 13 TGCAGCGTAATGGTAGCGGATCAAGAGACCCAGTACTTC CSVMVADQETQYF
. TRBJ2-1 TRBV11-3 . 14 TGTGCCAGCTCGCCTAGCGTCTGGGGGAATGAGCAGTTCTTC CASSPSVWGNEQFF
TRBD2 TRBJ2-1 TRBV10-3 . 16 TGTGCCATCAGTGAATTAGGGTCTAGCGGGTCAACGGAGCAGTTCTTC CAISELGSSGSTEQFF